In this sample, the clone carrying this T cell receptor beta chain turned up a few times. Its matching antigen is unknown. The sample originates from a study of cytomegalovirus exposure and HLA in healthy donors. Researchers ran the PCR with 60 Vbeta and 13 Jbeta primers. Clones were read by immunoSEQ multiplex PCR, and TCRdb kept only the in-frame ones, dropping some. The profile shows around 62,000 clones, roughly 80% of them singletons. The CDR3 loop spans 16 amino acids. The V gene end was trimmed by 2 bases and the J gene end by 4 bases; junction bases not matched to a gene: 7. Germline CDR1 LGHNA, CDR2 YSLEER. Notes on the study in general: In a later analysis, HLA-associated beta chains showed higher expansion and lower generation probabilities than comparable chains. Altogether, around 160 TCR beta chains were recorded as cytomegalovirus-associated.

The chain is built from TRBV4-3 and TRBJ2-5, with 10 bases identical to TRBD2. This clonotype originated in a male donor in good health and CMV-seropositive. The specimen was PBMCs. CDR3 protein: CASSQNSGGLGETQYF. The CDR3 DNA follows: TGCGCCAGCAGCCAAAATAGCGGGGGGCTTGGAGAGACCCAGTACTTC.